This T cell receptor (beta chain) was observed in a study of beta chain features in type 1 diabetes. Across the study: Summed over all samples, the examined sorted cells came to fewer than 120 million. Notes on the study in general: Overrepresentation of cells with high TCR expression could result from cDNA sequencing. For Type 1 diabetes patients, all four CD4+ subsets carried TCRB CDR3s that were moderately but significantly shorter.

As to this clone: Antigen unknown. Other DNA sequences from this sample encode an identical CDR3 as well.

The V end lost 2 bases, the J end lost 6 bases, and 5 bases lay between the germline ends. Germline V gives CDR1 ENHRY, CDR2 SYGVKD. This CDR3 contains 12 residues. What was sequenced were expressed TCRB transcripts, since all of the isolated RNA had been reverse transcribed. Measured with immunoSEQ multiplex PCR; TCRdb has only the in-frame clones, and not every one. The sample consists of roughly 610,000 clones, roughly a sixth of them appearing once. The TCR was taken from a man between 18 and 29 years old in good health. The sample taken for sequencing was naive CD4+ T cells from blood. The chain carries TRBV10-3 and TRBJ1-5; tentatively, D is TRBD1 (5 bases). CDR3 in DNA: TGTGCCATCAGTGAGGGGGGTCAGCCCCAGCATTTT. Residues: CAISEGGQPQHF.